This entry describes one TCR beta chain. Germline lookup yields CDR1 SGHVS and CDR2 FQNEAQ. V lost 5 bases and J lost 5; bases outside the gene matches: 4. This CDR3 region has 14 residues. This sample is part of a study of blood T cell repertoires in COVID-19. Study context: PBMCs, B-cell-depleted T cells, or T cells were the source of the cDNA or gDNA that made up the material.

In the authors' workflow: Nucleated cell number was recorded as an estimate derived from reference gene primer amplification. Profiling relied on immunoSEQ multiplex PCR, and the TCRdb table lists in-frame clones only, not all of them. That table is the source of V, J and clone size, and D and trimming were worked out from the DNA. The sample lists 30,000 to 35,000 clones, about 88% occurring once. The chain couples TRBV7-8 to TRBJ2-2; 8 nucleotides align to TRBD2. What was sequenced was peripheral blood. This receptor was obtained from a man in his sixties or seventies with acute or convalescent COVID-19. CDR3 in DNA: TGTGCCAGCAGCCAGGGACTAGGGACCGGGGAGCTGTTTTTT. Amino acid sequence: CASSQGLGTGELFF.